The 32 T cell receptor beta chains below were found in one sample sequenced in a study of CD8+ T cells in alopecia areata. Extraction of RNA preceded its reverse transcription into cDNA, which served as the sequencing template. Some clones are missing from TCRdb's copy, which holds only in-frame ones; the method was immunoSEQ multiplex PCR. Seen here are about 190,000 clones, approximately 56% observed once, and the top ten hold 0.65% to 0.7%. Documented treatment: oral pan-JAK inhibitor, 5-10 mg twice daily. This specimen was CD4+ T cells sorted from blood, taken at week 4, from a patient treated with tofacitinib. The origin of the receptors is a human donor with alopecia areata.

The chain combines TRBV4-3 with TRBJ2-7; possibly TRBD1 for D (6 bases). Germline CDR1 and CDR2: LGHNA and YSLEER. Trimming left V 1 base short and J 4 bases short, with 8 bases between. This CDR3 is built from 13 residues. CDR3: CASSQGQAYEQYF. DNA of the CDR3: TGCGCCAGCAGCCAAGGACAGGCGTACGAGCAGTACTTC.

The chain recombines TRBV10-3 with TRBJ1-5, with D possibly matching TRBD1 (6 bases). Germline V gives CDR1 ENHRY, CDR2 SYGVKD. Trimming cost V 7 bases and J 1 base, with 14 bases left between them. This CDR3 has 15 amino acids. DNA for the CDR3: TGTGCCATCAACCAACAGGGACTGAGCAATCAGCCCCAGCATTTT. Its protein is CAINQQGLSNQPQHF.

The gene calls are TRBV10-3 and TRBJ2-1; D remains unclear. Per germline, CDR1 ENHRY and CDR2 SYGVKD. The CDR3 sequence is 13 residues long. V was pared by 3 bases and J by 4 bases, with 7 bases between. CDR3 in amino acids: CAISEARYNEQFF. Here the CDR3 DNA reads TGTGCCATCAGTGAAGCTAGGTACAATGAGCAGTTCTTC.

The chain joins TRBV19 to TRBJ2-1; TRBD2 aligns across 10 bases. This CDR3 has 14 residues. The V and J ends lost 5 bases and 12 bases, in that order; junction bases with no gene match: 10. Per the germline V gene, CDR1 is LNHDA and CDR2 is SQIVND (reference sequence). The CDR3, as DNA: TGTGCCAGTAGTCCAACGGGGATAGCGGGAGGGCAGTTCTTC. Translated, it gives CASSPTGIAGGQFF.

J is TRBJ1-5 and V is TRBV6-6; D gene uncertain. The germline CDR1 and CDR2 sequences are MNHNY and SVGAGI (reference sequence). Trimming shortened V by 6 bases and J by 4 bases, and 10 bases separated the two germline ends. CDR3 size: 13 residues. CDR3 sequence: CASSIYVNQPQHF. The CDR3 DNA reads TGTGCCAGCAGCATATACGTGAATCAGCCCCAGCATTTT.

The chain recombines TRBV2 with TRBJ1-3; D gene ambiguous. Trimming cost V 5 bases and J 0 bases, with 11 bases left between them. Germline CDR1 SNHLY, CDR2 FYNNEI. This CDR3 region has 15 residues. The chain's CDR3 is CASSFRQDSGNTIYF. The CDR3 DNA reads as TGTGCCAGCAGTTTTCGCCAGGACTCTGGAAACACCATATATTTT.

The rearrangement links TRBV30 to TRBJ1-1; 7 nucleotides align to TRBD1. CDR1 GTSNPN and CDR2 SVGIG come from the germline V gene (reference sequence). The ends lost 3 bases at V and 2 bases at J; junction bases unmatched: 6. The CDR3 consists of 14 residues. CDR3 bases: TGTGCCTGGAGCCTTCGGGACAGAAACACTGAAGCTTTCTTT. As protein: CAWSLRDRNTEAFF.

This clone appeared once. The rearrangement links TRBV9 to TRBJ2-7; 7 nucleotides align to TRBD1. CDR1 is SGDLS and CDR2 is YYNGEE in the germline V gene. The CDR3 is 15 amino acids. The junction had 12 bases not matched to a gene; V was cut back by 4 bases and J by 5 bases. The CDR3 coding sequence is TGTGCCAGCAGCTCAGTCCCCGACAGGGCCCACGAGCAGTACTTC. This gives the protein CASSSVPDRAHEQYF.

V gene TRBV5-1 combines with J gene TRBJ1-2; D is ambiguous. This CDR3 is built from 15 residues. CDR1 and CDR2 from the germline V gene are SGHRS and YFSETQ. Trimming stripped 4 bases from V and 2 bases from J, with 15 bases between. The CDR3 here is CASSTLDGRNYGYTF. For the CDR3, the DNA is TGCGCCAGCAGCACCCTGGACGGCCGAAACTATGGCTACACCTTC.

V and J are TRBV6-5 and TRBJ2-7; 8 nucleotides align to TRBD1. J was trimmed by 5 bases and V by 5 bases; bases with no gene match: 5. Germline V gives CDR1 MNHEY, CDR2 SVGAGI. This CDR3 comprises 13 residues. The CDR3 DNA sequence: TGTGCCAGCAGTCGGACAGGGAGCGACGAGCAGTACTTC. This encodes CASSRTGSDEQYF.

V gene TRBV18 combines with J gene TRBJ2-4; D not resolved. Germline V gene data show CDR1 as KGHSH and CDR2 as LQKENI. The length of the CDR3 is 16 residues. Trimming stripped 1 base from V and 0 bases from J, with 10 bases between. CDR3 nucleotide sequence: TGTGCCAGCTCACCACAAGTCCTAATAGCCAAAAACATTCAGTACTTC. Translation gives CASSPQVLIAKNIQYF.

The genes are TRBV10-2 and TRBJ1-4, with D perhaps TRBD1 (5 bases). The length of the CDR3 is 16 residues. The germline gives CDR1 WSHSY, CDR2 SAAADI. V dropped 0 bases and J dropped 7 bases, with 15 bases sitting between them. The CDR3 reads CASSESGRQGGEKLFF. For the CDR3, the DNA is TGCGCCAGCAGTGAGTCGGGTCGGCAGGGTGGTGAAAAACTGTTTTTT.

The CDR3 sequence: CASSQSPGWMYEQYF. DNA of the CDR3: TGCGCCAGCAGTCAATCCCCAGGGTGGATGTACGAGCAGTACTTC. The chain has TRBV23-1 and TRBJ2-7; TRBD1 is a possible D gene (5 bases). TRBV23-1 is known as an ORF, though its function is uncertain. The CDR3 consists of 15 residues. V lost 0 bases and J lost 4, with 13 bases in between.

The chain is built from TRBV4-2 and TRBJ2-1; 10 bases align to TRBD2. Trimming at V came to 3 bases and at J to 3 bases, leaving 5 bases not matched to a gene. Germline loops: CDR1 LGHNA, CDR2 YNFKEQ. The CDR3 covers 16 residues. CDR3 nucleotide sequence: TGTGCCAGCAGCCAGACAGCGGGAGGGATCTACAATGAGCAGTTCTTC. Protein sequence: CASSQTAGGIYNEQFF.

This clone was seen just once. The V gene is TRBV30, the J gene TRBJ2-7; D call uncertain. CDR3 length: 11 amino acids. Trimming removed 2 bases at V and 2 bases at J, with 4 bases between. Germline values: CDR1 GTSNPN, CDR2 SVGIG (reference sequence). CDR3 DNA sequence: TGTGCCTGGAGTAGGGCCTACGAGCAGTACTTC. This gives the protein CAWSRAYEQYF.

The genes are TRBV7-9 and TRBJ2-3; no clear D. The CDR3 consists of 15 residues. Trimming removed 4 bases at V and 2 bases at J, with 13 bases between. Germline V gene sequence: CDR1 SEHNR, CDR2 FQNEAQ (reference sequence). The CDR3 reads CASSYLAGNTDTQYF. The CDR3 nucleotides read TGTGCCAGCAGCTACCTGGCAGGTAACACAGATACGCAGTATTTT.

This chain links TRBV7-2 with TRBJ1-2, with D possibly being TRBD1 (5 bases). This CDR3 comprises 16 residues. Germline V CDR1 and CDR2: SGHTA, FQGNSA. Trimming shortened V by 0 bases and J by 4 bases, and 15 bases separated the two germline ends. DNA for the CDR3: TGTGCCAGCAGCTTAGCGCTTACAAGGGGACGCTATGGCTACACCTTC. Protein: CASSLALTRGRYGYTF.

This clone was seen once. The CDR3: CASSQDPPSVTDTQYF. CDR3 coding DNA: TGCGCCAGCAGCCAAGATCCTCCTAGCGTCACAGATACGCAGTATTTT. The genes are TRBV4-3 and TRBJ2-3; possibly TRBD2 for D (6 bases). The V gene lost 0 bases and the J gene lost 2 bases, with 12 bases spanning the gap. The CDR3 contains 16 residues. From germline, CDR1 is LGHNA and CDR2 YSLEER.

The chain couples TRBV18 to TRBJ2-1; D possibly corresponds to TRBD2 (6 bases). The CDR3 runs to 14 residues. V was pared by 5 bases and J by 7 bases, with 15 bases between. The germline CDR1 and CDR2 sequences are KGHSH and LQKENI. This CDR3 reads CASSEYGSGNEQFF. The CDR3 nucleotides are TGTGCCAGCTCAGAGTACGGGAGTGGGAATGAGCAGTTCTTC.

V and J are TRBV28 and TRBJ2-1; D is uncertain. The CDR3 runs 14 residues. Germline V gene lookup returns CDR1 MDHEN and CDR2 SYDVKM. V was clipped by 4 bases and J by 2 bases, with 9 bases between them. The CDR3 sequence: CASSSGSTYNEQFF. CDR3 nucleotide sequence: TGTGCCAGCAGTTCCGGGTCTACCTACAATGAGCAGTTCTTC.

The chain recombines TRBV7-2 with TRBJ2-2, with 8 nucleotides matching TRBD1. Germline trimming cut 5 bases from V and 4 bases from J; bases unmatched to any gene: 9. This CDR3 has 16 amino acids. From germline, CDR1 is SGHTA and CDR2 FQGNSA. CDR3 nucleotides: TGTGCCAGCAGCACCTTCTCACAGGGGGGCACCGGGGAGCTGTTTTTT. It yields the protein CASSTFSQGGTGELFF.

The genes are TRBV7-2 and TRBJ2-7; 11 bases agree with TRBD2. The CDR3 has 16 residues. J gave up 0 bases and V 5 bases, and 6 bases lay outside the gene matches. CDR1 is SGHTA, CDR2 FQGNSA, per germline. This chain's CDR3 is CASSRGLADPSYEQYF. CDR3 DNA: TGTGCCAGCAGCAGGGGACTAGCGGACCCCTCCTACGAGCAGTACTTC.

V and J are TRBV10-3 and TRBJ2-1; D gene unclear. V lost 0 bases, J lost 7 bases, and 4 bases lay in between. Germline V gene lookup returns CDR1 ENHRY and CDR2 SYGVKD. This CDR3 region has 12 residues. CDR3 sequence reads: CAISESVNEQFF. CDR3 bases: TGTGCCATCAGTGAGTCAGTAAATGAGCAGTTCTTC.

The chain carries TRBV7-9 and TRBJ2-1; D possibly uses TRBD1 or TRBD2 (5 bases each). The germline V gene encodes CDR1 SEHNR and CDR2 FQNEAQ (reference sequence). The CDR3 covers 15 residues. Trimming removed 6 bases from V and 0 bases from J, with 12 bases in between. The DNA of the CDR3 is TGTGCCAGCAGGCGTGGGACCAACTCCTACAATGAGCAGTTCTTC. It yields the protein CASRRGTNSYNEQFF.

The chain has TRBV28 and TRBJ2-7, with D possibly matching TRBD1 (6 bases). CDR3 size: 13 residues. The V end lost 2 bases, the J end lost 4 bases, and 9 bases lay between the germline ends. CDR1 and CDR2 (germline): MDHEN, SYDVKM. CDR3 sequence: CASSLDRWYEQYF. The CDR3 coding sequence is TGTGCCAGCAGTTTAGACAGGTGGTACGAGCAGTACTTC.

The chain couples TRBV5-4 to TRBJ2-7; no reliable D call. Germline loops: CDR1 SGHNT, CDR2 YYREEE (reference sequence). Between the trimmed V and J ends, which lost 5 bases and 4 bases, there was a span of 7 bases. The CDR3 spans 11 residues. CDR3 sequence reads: CASSRGYEQYF. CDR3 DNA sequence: TGTGCCAGCAGTCGTGGTTACGAGCAGTACTTC.

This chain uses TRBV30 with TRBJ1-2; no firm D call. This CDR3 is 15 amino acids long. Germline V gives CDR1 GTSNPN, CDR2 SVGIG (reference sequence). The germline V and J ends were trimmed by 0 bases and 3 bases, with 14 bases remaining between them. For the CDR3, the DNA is TGTGCCTGGAGTGTACTTTTCGGCAGCTACTATGGCTACACCTTC. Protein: CAWSVLFGSYYGYTF.

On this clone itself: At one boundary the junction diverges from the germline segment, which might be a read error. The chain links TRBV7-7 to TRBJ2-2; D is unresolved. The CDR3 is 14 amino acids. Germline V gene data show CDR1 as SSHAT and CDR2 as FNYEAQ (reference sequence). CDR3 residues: CASSGSTNTGELFF. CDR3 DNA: TGTGCTAGCAGTGGGTCAACCAACACCGGGGAGCTGTTTTTT.

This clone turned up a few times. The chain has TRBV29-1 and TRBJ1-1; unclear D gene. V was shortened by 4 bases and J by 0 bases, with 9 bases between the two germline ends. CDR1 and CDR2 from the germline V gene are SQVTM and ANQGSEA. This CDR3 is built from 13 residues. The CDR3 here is CSVVEVVNTEAFF. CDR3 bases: TGCAGCGTTGTGGAGGTCGTGAACACTGAAGCTTTCTTT.

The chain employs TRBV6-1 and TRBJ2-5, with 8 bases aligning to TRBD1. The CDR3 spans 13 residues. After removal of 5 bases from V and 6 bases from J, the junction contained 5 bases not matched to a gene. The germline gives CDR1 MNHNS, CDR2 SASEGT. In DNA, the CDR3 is TGTGCCAGCAGTAGACAGGGGACACAGACCCAGTACTTC. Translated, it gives CASSRQGTQTQYF.

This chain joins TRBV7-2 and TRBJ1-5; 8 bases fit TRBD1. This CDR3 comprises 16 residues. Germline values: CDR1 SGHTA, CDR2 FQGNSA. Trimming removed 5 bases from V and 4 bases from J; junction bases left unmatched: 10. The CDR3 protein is CASSPARTGLNQPQHF. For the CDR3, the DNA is TGTGCCAGCAGCCCAGCCCGGACAGGGTTGAATCAGCCCCAGCATTTT.

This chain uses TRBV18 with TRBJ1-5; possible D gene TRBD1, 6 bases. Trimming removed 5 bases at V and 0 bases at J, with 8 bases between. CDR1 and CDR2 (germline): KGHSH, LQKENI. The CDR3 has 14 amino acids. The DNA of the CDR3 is TGTGCCAGCTCAAACAGGGATAGCAATCAGCCCCAGCATTTT. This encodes CASSNRDSNQPQHF.